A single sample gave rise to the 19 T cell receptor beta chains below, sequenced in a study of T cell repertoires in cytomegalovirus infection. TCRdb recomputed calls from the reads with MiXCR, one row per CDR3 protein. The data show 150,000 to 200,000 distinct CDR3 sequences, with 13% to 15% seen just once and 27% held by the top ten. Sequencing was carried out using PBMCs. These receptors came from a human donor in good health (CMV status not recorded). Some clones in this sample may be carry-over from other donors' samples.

In nucleotides, the CDR3 is TGCAGCGTTCCCGACAGCACAGATACGCAGTATTTT. Amino acids: CSVPDSTDTQYF. The rearrangement uses TRBV29-1 and TRBJ2-3; D not certain. Trimming took 5 bases from V and 0 from J, leaving 6 bases between them. Germline-derived CDR1 and CDR2 are SQVTM and ANQGSEA. The CDR3 has 12 amino acids.

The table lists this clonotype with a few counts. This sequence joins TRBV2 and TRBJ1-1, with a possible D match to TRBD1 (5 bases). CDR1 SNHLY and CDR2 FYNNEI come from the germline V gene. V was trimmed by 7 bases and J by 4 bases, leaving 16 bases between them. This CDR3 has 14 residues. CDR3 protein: CASTEWGFGTEAFF. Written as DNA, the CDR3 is TGTGCCAGCACCGAATGGGGGTTTGGCACTGAAGCTTTCTTT.

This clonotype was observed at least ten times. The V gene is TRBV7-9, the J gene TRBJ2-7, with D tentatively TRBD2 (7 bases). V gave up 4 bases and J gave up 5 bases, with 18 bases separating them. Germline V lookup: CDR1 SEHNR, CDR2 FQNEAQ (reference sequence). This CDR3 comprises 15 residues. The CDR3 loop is CASSYRGAGANEQYF. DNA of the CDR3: TGTGCCAGCAGCTACCGCGGGGCGGGGGCGAACGAGCAGTACTTC.

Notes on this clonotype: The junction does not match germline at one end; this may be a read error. For the CDR3, the DNA is TGCAGCGTTGAGGACAGTCGGGATATCTTC. This translates into CSVEDSRDIF. The V and J genes are TRBV29-1 and TRBJ2-1, with D possibly TRBD1 on 6 matching bases. The CDR3 runs to 10 residues. Germline values: CDR1 SQVTM, CDR2 ANQGSEA.

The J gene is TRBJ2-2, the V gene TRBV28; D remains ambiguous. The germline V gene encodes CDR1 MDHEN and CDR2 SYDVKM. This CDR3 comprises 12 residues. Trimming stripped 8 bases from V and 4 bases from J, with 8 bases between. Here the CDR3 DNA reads TGTGCCAGCCGGACCATCACCGGGGAGCTGTTTTTT. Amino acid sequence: CASRTITGELFF.

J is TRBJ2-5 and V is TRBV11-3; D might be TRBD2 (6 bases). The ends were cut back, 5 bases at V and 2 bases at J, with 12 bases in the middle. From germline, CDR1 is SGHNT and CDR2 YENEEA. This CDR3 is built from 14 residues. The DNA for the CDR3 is TGTGCCAGCAGCCCGGGACTTCAACAAGAGACCCAGTACTTC. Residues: CASSPGLQQETQYF.

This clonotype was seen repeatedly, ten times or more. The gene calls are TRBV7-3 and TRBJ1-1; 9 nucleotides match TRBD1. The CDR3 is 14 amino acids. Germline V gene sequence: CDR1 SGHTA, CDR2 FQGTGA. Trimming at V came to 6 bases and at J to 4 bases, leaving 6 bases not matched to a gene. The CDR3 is CASRQQGASTEAFF. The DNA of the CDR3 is TGTGCCAGCAGACAACAGGGGGCAAGCACTGAAGCTTTCTTT.

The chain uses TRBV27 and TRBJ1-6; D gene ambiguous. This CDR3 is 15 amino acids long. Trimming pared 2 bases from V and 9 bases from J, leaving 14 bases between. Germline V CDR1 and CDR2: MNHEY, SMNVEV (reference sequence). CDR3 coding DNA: TGTGCCAGCAGTTTAAAGAACACCGTCGGTTCACCCCTCCACTTT. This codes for CASSLKNTVGSPLHF.

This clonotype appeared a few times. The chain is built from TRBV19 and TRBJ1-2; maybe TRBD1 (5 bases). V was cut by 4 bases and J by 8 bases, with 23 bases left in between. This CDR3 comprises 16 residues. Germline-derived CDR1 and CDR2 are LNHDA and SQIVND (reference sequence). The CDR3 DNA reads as TGTGCCAGTAGTACAGCCGGGACGGTGAAGCTGGGAGGCTACACCTTC. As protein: CASSTAGTVKLGGYTF.

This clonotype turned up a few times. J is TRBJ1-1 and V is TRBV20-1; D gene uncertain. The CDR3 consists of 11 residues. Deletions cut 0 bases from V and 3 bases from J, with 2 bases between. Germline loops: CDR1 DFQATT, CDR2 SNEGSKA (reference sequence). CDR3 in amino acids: CSARDYTEAFF. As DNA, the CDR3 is TGCAGTGCTAGAGATTACACTGAAGCTTTCTTT.

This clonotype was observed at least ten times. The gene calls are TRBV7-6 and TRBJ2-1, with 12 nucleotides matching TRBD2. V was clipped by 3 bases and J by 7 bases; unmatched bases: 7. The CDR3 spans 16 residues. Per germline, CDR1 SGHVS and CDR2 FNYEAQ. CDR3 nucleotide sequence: TGTGCCAGCAGCTTTGAACTAGCGGGAGGAAAGAATGAGCAGTTCTTC. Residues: CASSFELAGGKNEQFF.

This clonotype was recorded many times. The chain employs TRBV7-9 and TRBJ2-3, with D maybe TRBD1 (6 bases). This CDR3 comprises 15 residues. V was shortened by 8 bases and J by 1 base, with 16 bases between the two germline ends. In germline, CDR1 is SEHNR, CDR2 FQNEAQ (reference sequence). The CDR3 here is CASPAGESGTDTQYF. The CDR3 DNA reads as TGTGCCAGCCCGGCAGGGGAGTCAGGCACAGATACGCAGTATTTT.

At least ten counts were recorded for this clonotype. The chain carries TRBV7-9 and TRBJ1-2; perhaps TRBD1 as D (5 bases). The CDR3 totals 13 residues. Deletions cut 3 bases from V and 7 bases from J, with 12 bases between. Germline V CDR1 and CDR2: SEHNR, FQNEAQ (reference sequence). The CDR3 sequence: CASSFVFGGGYTF. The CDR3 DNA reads TGTGCCAGCAGCTTCGTCTTTGGGGGTGGCTACACCTTC.

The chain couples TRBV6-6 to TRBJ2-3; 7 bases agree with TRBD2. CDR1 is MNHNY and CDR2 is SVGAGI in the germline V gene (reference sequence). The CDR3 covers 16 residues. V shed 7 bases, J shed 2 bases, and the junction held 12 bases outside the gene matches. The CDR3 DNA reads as TGTGCCAGCAAACTAGGGAGGGCCGCAAACACAGATACGCAGTATTTT. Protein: CASKLGRAANTDTQYF.

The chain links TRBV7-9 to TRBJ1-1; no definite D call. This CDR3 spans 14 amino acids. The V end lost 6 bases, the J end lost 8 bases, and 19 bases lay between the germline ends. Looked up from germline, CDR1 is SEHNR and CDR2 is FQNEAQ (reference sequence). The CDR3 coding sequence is TGTGCCAGCAGATCAGACAATACATTTCTGGAAGCTTTCTTT. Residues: CASRSDNTFLEAFF.

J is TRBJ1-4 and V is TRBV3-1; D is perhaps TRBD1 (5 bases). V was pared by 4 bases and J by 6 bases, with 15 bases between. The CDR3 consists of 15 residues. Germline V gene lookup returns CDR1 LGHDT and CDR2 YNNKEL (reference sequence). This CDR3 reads CASSPRGGLDEKLFF. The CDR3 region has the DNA TGTGCCAGCAGCCCGCGCGGGGGATTGGATGAAAAACTGTTTTTT.

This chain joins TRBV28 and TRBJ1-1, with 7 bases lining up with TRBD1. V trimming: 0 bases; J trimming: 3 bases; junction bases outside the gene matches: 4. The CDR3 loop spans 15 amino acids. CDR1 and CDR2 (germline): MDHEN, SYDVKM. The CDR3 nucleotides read TGTGCCAGCAGTTTATGGAGACAGGGAGACACTGAAGCTTTCTTT. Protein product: CASSLWRQGDTEAFF.

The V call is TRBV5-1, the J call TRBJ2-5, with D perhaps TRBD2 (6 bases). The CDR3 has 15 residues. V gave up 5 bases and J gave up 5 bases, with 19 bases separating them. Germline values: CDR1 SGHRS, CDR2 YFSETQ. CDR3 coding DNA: TGCGCCAGCAGTAAAGAGTCGGCGGGACGGGAGACCCAGTACTTC. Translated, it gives CASSKESAGRETQYF.

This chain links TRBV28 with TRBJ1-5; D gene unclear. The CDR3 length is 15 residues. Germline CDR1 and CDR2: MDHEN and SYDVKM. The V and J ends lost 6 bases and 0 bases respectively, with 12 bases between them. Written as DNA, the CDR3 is TGTGCCAGCAGCTCCTGGACGGATAGCAATCAGCCCCAGCATTTT. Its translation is CASSSWTDSNQPQHF.